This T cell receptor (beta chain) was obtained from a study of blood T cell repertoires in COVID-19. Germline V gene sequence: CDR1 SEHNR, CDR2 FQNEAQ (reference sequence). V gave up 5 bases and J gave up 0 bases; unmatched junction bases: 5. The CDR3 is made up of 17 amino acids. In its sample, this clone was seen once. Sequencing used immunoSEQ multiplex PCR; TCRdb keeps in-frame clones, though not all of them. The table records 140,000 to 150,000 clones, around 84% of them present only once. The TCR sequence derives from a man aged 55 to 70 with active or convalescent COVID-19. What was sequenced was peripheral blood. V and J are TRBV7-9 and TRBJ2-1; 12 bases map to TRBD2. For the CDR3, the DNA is TGTGCCAGCAGCGACAGGACTAGCGGGATCTCCTACAATGAGCAGTTCTTC. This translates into CASSDRTSGISYNEQFF.